The 21 T cell receptor beta chains listed next were all sequenced from one sample in a study of blood T cell repertoires in COVID-19. The repertoire was sequenced with immunoSEQ multiplex PCR; TCRdb's copy has only in-frame clones and lacks some. The profile shows approximately 300,000 clones, more than 70% of them singletons. The sequencing sample was made of peripheral blood. All receptors come from a woman in her fifties or sixties with acute or convalescent COVID-19.

The chain couples TRBV28 to TRBJ1-5, with 9 bases aligning to TRBD1. CDR3 length: 15 residues. CDR1 and CDR2 (germline): MDHEN, SYDVKM. The trim removed 8 bases at V and 0 bases at J, leaving 5 bases unmatched. Here the CDR3 DNA reads TGTGCCAGCGGGACAGGGTTCTATAGCAATCAGCCCCAGCATTTT. This sequence encodes CASGTGFYSNQPQHF. The complete variable domain, with remaining parts taken from reference TRBV28 and TRBJ1-5, reads DVKVTQSSRYLVKRTGEKVFLECVQDMDHENMFWYRQDPGLGLRLIYFSYDVKMKEKGDIPEGYSVSREKKERFSLILESASTNQTSMYLCASGTGFYSNQPQHFGDGTRLSIL.

This clone appeared a single time. V usage is TRBV30 and J usage is TRBJ2-1; 7 nucleotides align to TRBD2. Unmatched junction bases numbered 5, after V lost 6 bases and J lost 0 bases. This CDR3 has 14 residues. CDR1 is GTSNPN and CDR2 is SVGIG in the germline V gene (reference sequence). DNA of the CDR3: TGTGCCTGTCTAGCGGAACACTCCTACAATGAGCAGTTCTTC. This codes for CACLAEHSYNEQFF.

This chain joins TRBV29-1 and TRBJ1-2; possible D gene TRBD1, 6 bases. Trimming left V 3 bases short and J 3 bases short, with 11 bases between. The CDR3 has 13 residues. Germline CDR1 SQVTM, CDR2 ANQGSEA. The CDR3 bases are TGCAGCGTTGAGGGGGCGAGGGACTATGGCTACACCTTC. Protein: CSVEGARDYGYTF.

The rearrangement links TRBV5-8 to TRBJ1-6; D is undetermined. The CDR3 has 17 residues. V dropped 1 base and J dropped 2 bases, with 13 bases sitting between them. Germline V gives CDR1 SGHTS, CDR2 YDEGEE. CDR3 residues: CASSLIGRVAYNSPLHF. The CDR3 region has the DNA TGTGCCAGCAGCTTGATAGGGAGGGTCGCCTATAATTCACCCCTCCACTTT.

The rearrangement uses TRBV6-5 and TRBJ2-1; D gene unclear. The length of the CDR3 is 14 residues. CDR1 is MNHEY, CDR2 SVGAGI, per germline. The germline V and J ends were trimmed by 8 bases and 0 bases, with 11 bases remaining between them. CDR3 residues: CASRYPSSYNEQFF. CDR3 coding DNA: TGTGCCAGCCGCTACCCGAGCTCCTACAATGAGCAGTTCTTC.

This clone turned up a few times. The chain employs TRBV2 and TRBJ1-1; TRBD1 aligns across 7 bases. V was pared by 4 bases and J by 2 bases, with 7 bases of the junction left unmatched. This CDR3 is 15 amino acids long. Germline V CDR1 and CDR2: SNHLY, FYNNEI. The CDR3 DNA sequence: TGTGCCAGCAGTGTATGGAAAGGGGGCAACACTGAAGCTTTCTTT. This encodes CASSVWKGGNTEAFF.

V is TRBV7-3 and J is TRBJ2-7, with D possibly TRBD1 on 6 matching bases. CDR3 length: 14 amino acids. The germline CDR1 and CDR2 sequences are SGHTA and FQGTGA. The V and J ends lost 2 bases and 2 bases respectively, with 10 bases between them. CDR3 coding DNA: TGTGCCAGCAGCTTAGACCCAGGGGCCTACGAGCAGTACTTC. Translation: CASSLDPGAYEQYF.

CDR3 nucleotides: TGTGCCAGCCAGGGGGTGAGCTCCTATAATTCACCCCTCCACTTT. It yields the protein CASQGVSSYNSPLHF. The chain has TRBV2 and TRBJ1-6; 7 bases match TRBD1. Germline V lookup: CDR1 SNHLY, CDR2 FYNNEI. The length of the CDR3 is 15 residues. Losses at the gene ends were 8 bases for V and 0 bases for J; bases not matched to a gene: 4.

This sequence joins TRBV28 and TRBJ1-1, with 9 bases identical to TRBD1. V gave up 6 bases and J gave up 4 bases; unmatched junction bases: 6. The germline V gene encodes CDR1 MDHEN and CDR2 SYDVKM. The CDR3 spans 14 residues. The CDR3 loop reads CASSPTGGPTEAFF. DNA for the CDR3: TGTGCCAGCAGCCCGACAGGGGGGCCCACTGAAGCTTTCTTT.

This chain uses TRBV4-1 with TRBJ2-7; 10 positions agree with TRBD1. In germline, CDR1 is MGHRA, CDR2 YSYEKL. The CDR3 runs to 16 residues. J was trimmed by 0 bases and V by 1 base; bases with no gene match: 3. The DNA for the CDR3 is TGCGCCAGCAGCCAAGGGACAGGGGGAGTCTCCTACGAGCAGTACTTC. Translated: CASSQGTGGVSYEQYF.

The gene calls are TRBV7-9 and TRBJ2-1, with D maybe TRBD1 (5 bases). Germline V gene lookup returns CDR1 SEHNR and CDR2 FQNEAQ (reference sequence). Between the trimmed V and J ends, which lost 5 bases and 15 bases, there was a span of 20 bases. The CDR3 loop spans 13 amino acids. DNA of the CDR3: TGTGCCAGCAGCCTCACAGAAAAAAAAAGGGGGTTCTTC. Its protein is CASSLTEKKRGFF. The full variable domain, in which reference TRBV7-9 and TRBJ2-1 provide the parts outside the CDR3, is DTGVSQNPRHKITKRGQNVTFRCDPISEHNRLYWYRQTLGQGPEFLTYFQNEAQLEKSRLLSDRFSAERPKGSFSTLEIQRTEQGDSAMYLCASSLTEKKRGFFGPGTRLTVL.

This clone was counted a few times. The chain is built from TRBV6-5 and TRBJ1-1; no definite D call. Germline V lookup: CDR1 MNHEY, CDR2 SVGAGI. The CDR3 spans 13 residues. V lost 7 bases to trimming and J lost 4 bases, with 13 bases between them. CDR3 sequence: CASTRERSTEAFF. The DNA for the CDR3 is TGTGCCAGCACCCGAGAGAGAAGCACTGAAGCTTTCTTT.

Remarks on this clone: Within the sample, other DNA sequences also encode this same CDR3. The V gene is TRBV18, the J gene TRBJ2-7, with 8 bases identical to TRBD1. Unmatched junction bases numbered 6, after V lost 6 bases and J lost 2 bases. Germline V gives CDR1 KGHSH, CDR2 LQKENI. The CDR3 consists of 14 residues. Here the CDR3 DNA reads TGTGCCAGCTCGCCGGACAGGGCTACCTACGAGCAGTACTTC. This sequence encodes CASSPDRATYEQYF.

The V gene is TRBV28, the J gene TRBJ1-5; D is ambiguous. This CDR3 contains 13 residues. The V end was cut by 6 bases, the J end by 2 bases, with 8 bases between. Per germline, CDR1 MDHEN and CDR2 SYDVKM. Written as DNA, the CDR3 is TGTGCCAGCAGCATTTCGGGCAATCAGCCCCAGCATTTT. Its protein is CASSISGNQPQHF.

The rearrangement uses TRBV9 and TRBJ2-7, with a weak D call TRBD1 (6 bases). The CDR3 is 17 amino acids. V gave up 0 bases and J gave up 4 bases, with 20 bases separating them. Germline CDR1 SGDLS, CDR2 YYNGEE. The CDR3 bases are TGTGCCAGCAGCGTAGCCCCTTCTAACCGAGGGGGATACGAGCAGTACTTC. This translates into CASSVAPSNRGGYEQYF.

V and J are TRBV5-6 and TRBJ2-1; 8 nucleotides line up with TRBD1. With V trimmed by 0 bases and J by 3 bases, 8 bases remained unmatched. Germline values: CDR1 SGHDT, CDR2 YYEEEE. CDR3 length: 17 residues. In DNA form, the CDR3 reads TGTGCCAGCAGCTTGGATCCGGACAGGGAAAACTACAATGAGCAGTTCTTC. Its translation: CASSLDPDRENYNEQFF.

This chain connects TRBV5-1 to TRBJ2-4, with 7 bases lining up with TRBD1. The CDR3 has 21 residues. Trimming at V came to 1 base and at J to 0 bases, leaving 19 bases not matched to a gene. The V gene's germline CDR1 is SGHRS and CDR2 YFSETQ. DNA of the CDR3: TGCGCCAGCAGCTTGTCCTCCGGGACAGAGCGCCGAAGCTTAGCCAAAAACATTCAGTACTTC. It codes for CASSLSSGTERRSLAKNIQYF.

The chain joins TRBV28 to TRBJ2-4; 11 bases agree with TRBD2. The CDR3 has 17 residues. Germline loops: CDR1 MDHEN, CDR2 SYDVKM. J was trimmed by 3 bases and V by 5 bases; bases with no gene match: 9. The CDR3 region is CASSPRTSGLVKNIQYF. CDR3 bases: TGTGCCAGCAGTCCCCGGACTAGCGGGTTGGTCAAAAACATTCAGTACTTC.

The V call is TRBV7-2, the J call TRBJ2-3; D perhaps matches TRBD2 (6 bases). V was trimmed by 4 bases and J by 0 bases, leaving 14 bases between them. Looked up from germline, CDR1 is SGHTA and CDR2 is FQGNSA. The CDR3 contains 16 residues. CDR3 DNA sequence: TGTGCCAGCAGCTCAAACGTGGGGACTAGCACAGATACGCAGTATTTT. Protein sequence: CASSSNVGTSTDTQYF.

This clone was detected only a few times. The V and J genes are TRBV5-1 and TRBJ2-7, with a tentative D call TRBD1 (6 bases). Germline V gene sequence: CDR1 SGHRS, CDR2 YFSETQ. The length of the CDR3 is 13 residues. Trimming took 4 bases from V and 2 from J, leaving 10 bases between them. The CDR3 is CASSGGQTYEQYF. CDR3 nucleotide sequence: TGCGCCAGCAGCGGAGGACAGACCTACGAGCAGTACTTC.

The chain links TRBV18 to TRBJ2-3; weak D call: TRBD2 (5 bases). V was trimmed by 3 bases and J by 4 bases, leaving 5 bases between them. Looked up from germline, CDR1 is KGHSH and CDR2 is LQKENI. This CDR3 is built from 12 residues. CDR3: CASSPGADTQYF. The DNA for the CDR3 is TGTGCCAGCTCACCGGGAGCAGATACGCAGTATTTT.